Listed below are T cell receptor beta chains from one sample, sequenced in a study of PD-L1 blockade in urothelial cancer. TCRdb keeps only in-frame clones here, not all; method: immunoSEQ multiplex PCR. The table lists about 49,000 clones, roughly 78% of them singletons. The material was PBMCs, obtained around atezolizumab (anti-PD-L1) treatment. These receptors were collected from a man aged 65 to 79 with urothelial cancer. Each CDR3 is given with its conserved first and last residue. D genes are given only for firm matches. Only part of the rows carry a size: once, few, many, or a class if the clone is expanded.

J gene	D gene	V gene	clone size	CDR3 DNA	CDR3 protein
TRBJ2-1	TRBD2	TRBV18	.	TGTGCCAGCACCTCACGTAACGGGAGGGGCTCCTACAATGAGCAGTTCTTC	CASTSRNGRGSYNEQFF
TRBJ2-1	TRBD2	TRBV4-2	once	TGTGCCAGCAGCCAAGATCACATAGCGGGAGTTGGTGAGCAGTTCTTC	CASSQDHIAGVGEQFF
TRBJ2-1	TRBD2	TRBV7-3	.	TGTGCCAGCAGCGGAACTAGCGGGAGAAGGAATGAGCAGTTCTTC	CASSGTSGRRNEQFF
TRBJ2-5	TRBD1	TRBV6-1	.	TGTGCCAGCAGCGACAGGGGAGAGACCCAGTACTTC	CASSDRGETQYF
TRBJ1-1	TRBD1	TRBV19	.	TGTGCCAGTAGTCCCGGGACAGGGGGTTCCATAGCTGAAGCTTTCTTT	CASSPGTGGSIAEAFF
TRBJ2-1	.	TRBV29-1	.	TGCAGCGTTGCGACTAGGGCGAGCTCCTACAATGAGCAGTTCTTC	CSVATRASSYNEQFF
TRBJ2-1	TRBD2	TRBV28	.	TGTGCCAGCATCGGCTTAGCACGGGAGGGTGAGCAGTTCTTC	CASIGLAREGEQFF
TRBJ2-3	TRBD2	TRBV18	.	TGTGCCAGCTCACCATCGGCGGGAGGCGGCACAGATACGCAGTATTTT	CASSPSAGGGTDTQYF
TRBJ1-1	.	TRBV5-5	.	TGTGCCAGCAGCTACTCACTTAGTGCGCATGAAGCTTTCTTT	CASSYSLSAHEAFF
TRBJ1-4	TRBD1	TRBV6-4	few	TGTGCCAGCAGGGAAAGGACAGGGGCGCGGAATGAAAAACTGTTTTTT	CASRERTGARNEKLFF
TRBJ2-1	.	TRBV6-1	few	TGTGCCAGCAGTGATTGGGGTAGCGGCAATGAGCAGTTCTTC	CASSDWGSGNEQFF
TRBJ2-1	TRBD2	TRBV19	.	TGTGCCAGTAGTGTTCTCCTAGCGGGAGGGAGTTACGATGAGCAGTTCTTC	CASSVLLAGGSYDEQFF
TRBJ2-1	TRBD2	TRBV6-6	.	TGTGCCAGCAGGGACCCGACTAGCCCGAAGGACAATGAGCAGTTCTTC	CASRDPTSPKDNEQFF
TRBJ1-5	TRBD1	TRBV28	few	TGTGCCAGCAGCCTACCCACGACAGGGTACATCAGAGATAGCAATCAGCCCCAGCATTTT	CASSLPTTGYIRDSNQPQHF
TRBJ2-6	TRBD1	TRBV19	.	TGTGCCAGTAGTCCCCTTAAAACCGGGACAGGGGGCGCGGCCGGGGCCAACGTCCTGACTTTC	CASSPLKTGTGGAAGANVLTF
TRBJ1-5	TRBD1	TRBV7-8	once	TGTGCCAGCAGCTTAACAGGGGTAGATCAGCCCCAGCATTTT	CASSLTGVDQPQHF
TRBJ2-7	.	TRBV9	.	TGTGCCAGCAGCGTAGGGCTAGACTCCTACGAGCAGTACTTC	CASSVGLDSYEQYF
TRBJ2-2	TRBD2	TRBV6-5	few	TGTGCCAGCAGTTACCCTAGCGGGAGGAACACCGGGGAGCTGTTTTTT	CASSYPSGRNTGELFF
TRBJ2-1	TRBD2	TRBV7-3	.	TGTGCCAGCAGCTCTCTACCGCCGGGGGGCTCCTACAATGAGCAGTTCTTC	CASSSLPPGGSYNEQFF
TRBJ1-1	.	TRBV5-1	once	TGCGCCAGCAGCTTGAATGGGGCATCAATGAACACTGAAGCTTTCTTT	CASSLNGASMNTEAFF
TRBJ2-1	TRBD2	TRBV5-1	.	TGCGCCAGCAGCACGGGGGGACTAGCGGGAAATTCCTACAATGAGCAGTTCTTC	CASSTGGLAGNSYNEQFF
TRBJ2-5	TRBD2	TRBV27	.	TGTGCCAGCAGTAGGCGGGAGGGGGAGACCCAGTACTTC	CASSRREGETQYF
TRBJ2-1	TRBD2	TRBV6-5	.	TGTGCCAGCAGTTACGGGGGGACTAGCGGCTACAATGAGCAGTTCTTC	CASSYGGTSGYNEQFF
TRBJ2-3	TRBD2	TRBV7-2	.	TGTGCCAGCAGCTTAGCACAACTAGCGGGCGCGGATACGCAGTATTTT	CASSLAQLAGADTQYF
TRBJ2-5	TRBD1	TRBV5-1	.	TGCGCCAGCAGCCTCGGGACAGGGGGCGCTCTGGAGACCCAGTACTTC	CASSLGTGGALETQYF
TRBJ2-2	.	TRBV5-6	few	TGTGCCAGCAGCTTTTTTTTGCGTAACACCGGGGAGCTGTTTTTT	CASSFFLRNTGELFF
TRBJ2-7	TRBD2	TRBV5-5	few	TGTGCCAGCAGCACCGGGACTAGCGGGAGGTCCCAACTCTACGAGCAGTACTTC	CASSTGTSGRSQLYEQYF
TRBJ1-1	TRBD1	TRBV27	many	TGTGCCAGCAGTTTAGGGACAGGGGGAAATGAAGCTTTCTTT	CASSLGTGGNEAFF
TRBJ1-4	.	TRBV10-1	.	TGCGCCAGCAGTGAATCAGGAGGGGAAAAACTGTTTTTT	CASSESGGEKLFF
TRBJ1-1	.	TRBV5-6	.	TGTGCCAGCAGCCACAGGGTGCGGTGGACTGAAGCTTTCTTT	CASSHRVRWTEAFF
TRBJ2-5	.	TRBV6-1	.	TGTGCCAGCAGTGTCCACAACAGGCAAGAGACCCAGTACTTC	CASSVHNRQETQYF
TRBJ2-3	.	TRBV7-8	.	TGTGCCAACATGGGCCTCGGCACAGATACGCAGTATTTT	CANMGLGTDTQYF
TRBJ1-5	TRBD1	TRBV28	.	TGTGCCAGCACTCTAGGGACAGGTAATCAGCCCCAGCATTTT	CASTLGTGNQPQHF
TRBJ1-4	TRBD1	TRBV28	.	TGTGCCAGCAGTGCCCGGACAGGGGATGAAAAACTGTTTTTT	CASSARTGDEKLFF
TRBJ2-6	TRBD1	TRBV5-1	few	TGCGCCAGCAGCCTCGGGACAGGGGGGGTCAACGTCCTGACTTTC	CASSLGTGGVNVLTF
TRBJ1-5	.	TRBV2	.	TGTGCCAGCAGGGACGGGGATCAGCCCCAGCATTTT	CASRDGDQPQHF
TRBJ2-1	TRBD2	TRBV7-9	few	TGTGCCAGCAGCTCTGGTGGACTAGCGGCGAATGAGCAGTTCTTC	CASSSGGLAANEQFF
TRBJ1-3	TRBD1	TRBV9	.	TGTGCCAGCAGTTCGACAGGGAAGTCGGGAAACACCATATATTTT	CASSSTGKSGNTIYF
TRBJ2-7	TRBD2	TRBV11-3	once	TGTGCCAGCAGTCCCCTAGCGGGAGACCGCGAGCAGTACTTC	CASSPLAGDREQYF